This entry features one TCR beta chain sequence. What it binds is not known. Data came from immunoSEQ multiplex PCR; TCRdb stores just in-frame clones and leaves some out. Among 61,000 or so clones listed, 86% were seen once. The data originate from a study of T cells in localized non-small cell lung cancer. Study-wide points: Only one tumor region went through sequencing, so heterogeneity may still be there.

The receptor's source is a woman aged 40-69 years with stage I lung adenocarcinoma. Specimen: peripheral blood, collected before any cancer treatment.

The DNA of the CDR3 is TGTGCCAGCAGCGTAGGATCTACCCCCAACGAGCAGTACTTC. Its protein product is CASSVGSTPNEQYF. J is TRBJ2-7 and V is TRBV9; D unresolved. Looked up from germline, CDR1 is SGDLS and CDR2 is YYNGEE. Trimming removed 0 bases from V and 5 bases from J, with 12 bases in between. The CDR3 contains 14 residues.